Listed here are 18 T cell receptor beta chains from one sample, sequenced in a study of a mutant IDH1 vaccine in newly diagnosed glioma. Method: immunoSEQ multiplex PCR; TCRdb's copy keeps in-frame clones and lacks some. The repertoire has about 92,000 clones, under 90% of them found once; the top ten carry approximately 7%. The time point here: baseline, week 1 (first vaccination visit). Treatment described: pre-vaccination baseline after standard-of-care therapy. This specimen was PBMCs, taken from a glioma patient treated with radiotherapy, temozolomide or both. These receptor sequences come from a woman aged 50 to 60 with glioma.

V and J are TRBV9 and TRBJ2-6; 8 bases match TRBD1. CDR1 and CDR2 from the germline V gene are SGDLS and YYNGEE. V lost 3 bases, J lost 1 base, and 12 bases stayed unmatched. The CDR3 is made up of 19 amino acids. Here the CDR3 DNA reads TGTGCCAGCAGCGCACCGGTTCCAGGGGGCGCTTCTGGGGCCAACGTCCTGACTTTC. This encodes CASSAPVPGGASGANVLTF.

The V gene is TRBV7-9, the J gene TRBJ2-5; D is ambiguous. Germline values: CDR1 SEHNR, CDR2 FQNEAQ (reference sequence). V lost 10 bases and J 0 bases, leaving 18 bases between the germline ends. CDR3 size: 15 residues. The CDR3 DNA follows: TGTGCCACCCCGACGGTAATAACAGACCAAGAGACCCAGTACTTC. It specifies CATPTVITDQETQYF.

The chain uses TRBV13 and TRBJ1-1; no firm D call. The germline gives CDR1 PRHDT, CDR2 FYEKMQ (reference sequence). V lost 5 bases and J lost 0, with 13 bases in between. The CDR3 contains 15 residues. In DNA form, the CDR3 reads TGTGCCAGCAGCGCTGCGGGGATGATGAACACTGAAGCTTTCTTT. Its protein is CASSAAGMMNTEAFF.

The chain couples TRBV14 to TRBJ1-1; a weak D match, TRBD1 (6 bases). Germline V lookup: CDR1 SGHDN, CDR2 FVKESK. This CDR3 is built from 13 residues. Trimming removed 4 bases from V and 5 bases from J, with 11 bases in between. CDR3 region: CASSPGGATEAFF. The DNA for the CDR3 is TGTGCCAGCAGCCCCGGGGGGGCAACTGAAGCTTTCTTT. Supplemented by reference TRBV14 and TRBJ1-1, the full variable domain reads EAGVTQFPSHSVIEKGQTVTLRCDPISGHDNLYWYRRVMGKEIKFLLHFVKESKQDESGMPNNRFLAERTGGTYSTLKVQPAELEDSGVYFCASSPGGATEAFFGQGTRLTVV.

In its sample, this clone was seen once. This chain joins TRBV7-9 and TRBJ2-1, with D unresolved. This CDR3 is built from 12 residues. V lost 1 base and J 10 bases, leaving 8 bases between the germline ends. The V gene's germline CDR1 is SEHNR and CDR2 FQNEAQ (reference sequence). CDR3 sequence (DNA): TGTGCCAGCAGCTTAGTTCAACGGGAGCAGTTCTTC. It specifies CASSLVQREQFF.

The CDR3 reads CASSLTNRVGSGNTIYF. CDR3 in DNA: TGTGCCAGCAGCTTAACCAACAGGGTCGGATCTGGAAACACCATATATTTT. The chain has TRBV7-4 and TRBJ1-3; a weak D match, TRBD1 (6 bases). There are 17 residues in the CDR3. The V gene's germline CDR1 is SGHVT and CDR2 SQSDAQ. With 2 bases removed from V and 1 base from J, the gap between germline ends came to 15 bases.

The chain is built from TRBV28 and TRBJ2-7; 7 bases are a match to TRBD2. Germline values: CDR1 MDHEN, CDR2 SYDVKM. V lost 5 bases, J lost 9 bases, and 13 bases stayed unmatched. This CDR3 contains 14 residues. The CDR3 region is CASSGPGGGQVQYF. The CDR3 region has the DNA TGTGCCAGCAGTGGCCCCGGCGGGGGTCAGGTGCAGTACTTC.

This chain joins TRBV11-3 and TRBJ1-2; 7 nucleotides align to TRBD1. V gave up 5 bases and J gave up 10 bases; unmatched junction bases: 16. CDR1 SGHNT and CDR2 YENEEA come from the germline V gene. The length of the CDR3 is 15 residues. The CDR3 loop reads CASSPKLTGAYDYTF. DNA of the CDR3: TGTGCCAGCAGCCCGAAGTTAACAGGGGCTTACGACTACACCTTC. The entire variable domain, with the rest obtained from reference TRBV11-3 and TRBJ1-2, is as follows: EAGVVQSPRYKIIEKKQPVAFWCNPISGHNTLYWYLQNLGQGPELLIRYENEEAVDDSQLPKDRFSAERLKGVDSTLKIQPAELGDSAVYLCASSPKLTGAYDYTFGSGTRLTVV.

The J gene is TRBJ2-7, the V gene TRBV30; no clear D gene. Germline assignment: CDR1 GTSNPN and CDR2 SVGIG (reference sequence). The CDR3 extends over 14 amino acids. Trimming pared 1 base from V and 3 bases from J, leaving 13 bases between. CDR3 protein: CAWSEKGVSYEQYF. The CDR3 DNA sequence: TGTGCCTGGAGTGAGAAAGGTGTCAGCTACGAGCAGTACTTC.

V gene TRBV28 combines with J gene TRBJ2-7, with 7 positions matching TRBD1. Germline V gene sequence: CDR1 MDHEN, CDR2 SYDVKM. Trimming removed 5 bases from V and 3 bases from J; junction bases left unmatched: 4. CDR3 length: 13 residues. The CDR3 loop reads CASSLGQSYEQYF. CDR3 sequence (DNA): TGTGCCAGCAGTCTGGGACAGAGCTACGAGCAGTACTTC.

This clone was found once. V usage is TRBV7-9 and J usage is TRBJ1-2; 8 bases agree with TRBD1. V gave up 2 bases and J gave up 0 bases; unmatched junction bases: 5. CDR1 SEHNR and CDR2 FQNEAQ come from the germline V gene (reference sequence). The CDR3 is 16 amino acids. Written as DNA, the CDR3 is TGTGCCAGCAGCTTAAAGACAGGGGCGGCTAACTATGGCTACACCTTC. Translating it yields CASSLKTGAANYGYTF. Supplemented by reference TRBV7-9 and TRBJ1-2, the full variable domain reads DTGVSQNPRHKITKRGQNVTFRCDPISEHNRLYWYRQTLGQGPEFLTYFQNEAQLEKSRLLSDRFSAERPKGSFSTLEIQRTEQGDSAMYLCASSLKTGAANYGYTFGSGTRLTVV.

V gene TRBV7-9 combines with J gene TRBJ2-3; 7 bases match TRBD2. Losses at the gene ends were 2 bases for V and 10 bases for J; bases not matched to a gene: 3. Germline V gene data show CDR1 as SEHNR and CDR2 as FQNEAQ (reference sequence). CDR3 length: 12 residues. The DNA of the CDR3 is TGTGCCAGCAGCTTAAGGGCGGGGGCGCAGTATTTT. Protein: CASSLRAGAQYF.

V usage is TRBV27 and J usage is TRBJ2-2; weak D call: TRBD1 (6 bases). The germline gives CDR1 MNHEY, CDR2 SMNVEV (reference sequence). Trimming pared 3 bases from V and 2 bases from J, leaving 19 bases between. CDR3 size: 18 residues. CDR3 sequence reads: CASSLAQGRKDNTGELFF. CDR3 DNA sequence: TGTGCCAGCAGTTTGGCACAGGGCAGAAAAGATAACACCGGGGAGCTGTTTTTT.

The chain links TRBV6-5 to TRBJ1-2, with D tentatively TRBD1 (5 bases). The CDR3 has 12 amino acids. Germline CDR1 is MNHEY and CDR2 is SVGAGI. Trimming removed 8 bases at V and 5 bases at J, with 12 bases between. The DNA of the CDR3 is TGTGCCAGCGGGGGTAGCCGATATGGCTACACCTTC. It encodes CASGGSRYGYTF.

The genes are TRBV19 and TRBJ2-3; maybe TRBD2 (6 bases). V shed 7 bases and J shed 1 base, with 15 bases lying between them. The CDR3 totals 15 residues. Germline V gene lookup returns CDR1 LNHDA and CDR2 SQIVND (reference sequence). The chain's CDR3 is CASTYSSGGTDTQYF. Written as DNA, the CDR3 is TGTGCCAGTACCTATTCGTCGGGAGGCACAGATACGCAGTATTTT.

The V and J genes are TRBV18 and TRBJ2-5; possibly TRBD2 for D (7 bases). Germline CDR1 KGHSH, CDR2 LQKENI. This CDR3 is built from 15 residues. The germline V and J ends were trimmed by 0 bases and 7 bases, with 15 bases remaining between them. The CDR3 is CASSPPGGPGGTQYF. The CDR3 coding sequence is TGTGCCAGCTCACCACCGGGGGGGCCTGGTGGGACCCAGTACTTC.

This rearrangement joins TRBV5-4 to TRBJ1-6, with D uncertain. Deletions cut 0 bases from V and 10 bases from J, with 14 bases between. The germline gives CDR1 SGHNT, CDR2 YYREEE (reference sequence). This CDR3 spans 15 amino acids. The CDR3 region has the DNA TGTGCCAGCAGCTTGGACCCTCTTGCCTTATCACCCCTCCACTTT. Amino acids: CASSLDPLALSPLHF.

The chain recombines TRBV7-6 with TRBJ1-1, with D tentatively TRBD1 (5 bases). Germline V gives CDR1 SGHVS, CDR2 FNYEAQ. V was shortened by 11 bases and J by 1 base, with 32 bases between the two germline ends. The CDR3 runs to 19 residues. Here the CDR3 DNA reads TGTGCCGTAAGGGGTACCCCGGGAGGGGTGTTAGGGGAGAACACTGAAGCTTTCTTT. It translates to CAVRGTPGGVLGENTEAFF.